A single sample is the source of the 8 T cell receptor beta chains below, sequenced in a study of T-cell memory formation after mild COVID-19. TCRdb used MiXCR to reprocess the 5' RACE reads, holding one entry per CDR3 protein. The sample has roughly 150,000 distinct CDR3 sequences, approximately 14% seen once. The material sequenced was PBMCs or a T cell subset sorted from them (not recorded which). Source of these receptors: an adult woman who had mild COVID-19 (a few samples of this study predate the infection). Cell type and time point are not known.

V is TRBV15 and J is TRBJ2-2; the match to TRBD2 covers 7 bases. Germline V gene lookup returns CDR1 LNHNV and CDR2 YYDKDF (reference sequence). With 3 bases clipped from V and 2 bases from J, the junction kept 3 bases outside the gene matches. There are 15 residues in the CDR3. CDR3 DNA: TGTGCCACCAGCAGGGCTAGCGGTAACACCGGGGAGCTGTTTTTT. It is translated as CATSRASGNTGELFF.

This rearrangement joins TRBV12-3 or TRBV12-4 to TRBJ2-7; D gene unclear. The CDR3 is made up of 12 amino acids. V shed 3 bases and J shed 2 bases, with 5 bases lying between them. In nucleotides, the CDR3 is TGTGCCAGCAGTTTCCGTCCCTACGAGCAGTACTTC. It is translated as CASSFRPYEQYF.

The chain carries TRBV4-1 and TRBJ2-1, with D possibly matching TRBD2 (7 bases). V lost 6 bases to trimming and J lost 3 bases, with 18 bases between them. CDR1 and CDR2 (germline): MGHRA, YSYEKL. The length of the CDR3 is 16 residues. CDR3 region: CASRGGQGGGYNEQFF. The CDR3 coding sequence is TGCGCCAGCAGAGGGGGTCAAGGGGGGGGCTACAATGAGCAGTTCTTC.

Only a few counts were recorded for this clonotype. The chain has TRBV5-1 and TRBJ2-5, with D possibly being TRBD1 or TRBD2 (6 bases each). CDR3 size: 16 residues. V shed 0 bases and J shed 3 bases, with 15 bases lying between them. Germline-derived CDR1 and CDR2 are SGHRS and YFSETQ. The DNA for the CDR3 is TGCGCCAGCAGCTTGGCCGGGGGCGCCGGCAAAGAGACCCAGTACTTC. Its protein is CASSLAGGAGKETQYF.

The V gene is TRBV7-2, the J gene TRBJ2-3; 7 bases fit TRBD2. V was pared by 2 bases and J by 2 bases, with 1 base of the junction left unmatched. The germline V gene has CDR1 SGHTA and CDR2 FQGNSA. This CDR3 is built from 14 residues. CDR3 bases: TGTGCCAGCAGCTTAAGCGGGGTCACAGATACGCAGTATTTT. It yields the protein CASSLSGVTDTQYF. Looking up the rest from reference TRBV7-2 and TRBJ2-3 gives the full variable domain: GAGVSQSPSNKVTEKGKDVELRCDPISGHTALYWYRQSLGQGLEFLIYFQGNSAPDKSGLPSDRFSAERTGGSVSTLTIQRTQQEDSAVYLCASSLSGVTDTQYFGPGTRLTVL.

The chain is built from TRBV5-5 and TRBJ2-2; the D gene is possibly TRBD2 (5 bases). Trimming stripped 4 bases from V and 6 bases from J, with 16 bases between. The CDR3 totals 15 residues. Germline lookup yields CDR1 SGHKS and CDR2 YYEKEE (reference sequence). The CDR3 sequence: CASSVRAAGPGELFF. In DNA form, the CDR3 reads TGTGCCAGCAGCGTGCGGGCCGCCGGACCCGGGGAGCTGTTTTTT.

The J gene is TRBJ1-1, the V gene TRBV6-1; D perhaps matches TRBD1 (5 bases). In germline, CDR1 is MNHNS, CDR2 SASEGT. Trimming removed 8 bases from V and 1 base from J, with 14 bases in between. CDR3 length equals 14 residues. CDR3 nucleotides: TGTGCCAGCGATCGGGGCGGTTCGAACACTGAAGCTTTCTTT. This translates into CASDRGGSNTEAFF.

The V gene is TRBV20-1, the J gene TRBJ1-1; D is possibly TRBD1 (5 bases). The CDR3 is 11 residues long. Germline CDR1 reads DFQATT; CDR2 reads SNEGSKA (reference sequence). DNA for the CDR3: TGCAGGGTGACAGTGGGCACTGAAGCTTTCTTT. Translating gives CRVTVGTEAFF.